The T cell receptor (beta chain) under discussion was sequenced for a study of T cell responses to AZD1222 COVID-19 vaccine. The germline gives CDR1 SGHRS, CDR2 YFSETQ. With V trimmed by 4 bases and J by 1 base, 3 bases remained unmatched. CDR3 length: 14 amino acids. A single count supports this clone. Assay used: immunoSEQ multiplex PCR; TCRdb lists only in-frame clones, some missing. The data show 140,000 or so clones, over 75% seen once. The sample was peripheral blood, taken on day 0 of AZD1222 vaccination. The TCR comes from an adult in good health. The V and J genes are TRBV5-1 and TRBJ2-7; the match to TRBD1 covers 9 bases. The CDR3 reads CASSTGTGSYEQYF. CDR3 coding DNA: TGCGCCAGCAGCACCGGGACAGGGTCCTACGAGCAGTACTTC.